The sequence of this T cell receptor beta chain was determined in a study of T-cell memory formation after mild COVID-19. Study overall: For the most part, TCR clusters were specific to one donor. General observations from the study: Chiefly within CM and EM were the contracting CD4+ clones; CD8+ ones were within EMRA. Memory sampled before infection contained some responding clones, suggesting cross-reactive memory joined.

The V and J ends lost 5 bases and 11 bases respectively, with 12 bases between them. Germline loops: CDR1 MNHEY, CDR2 SVGAGI. The CDR3 spans 11 residues. With constant-segment primers, 5'RACE yielded cDNA libraries of TCR alpha and TCR beta that carried sample barcodes and UMIs. Each CDR3 protein gets one entry after TCRdb re-called the 5' RACE reads with MiXCR. The data contain roughly 400,000 distinct CDR3 sequences, roughly 26% of them singletons. As to this clonotype: Its antigen is not known.

The chain employs TRBV6-5 and TRBJ1-1; D is uncertain. The sample was PBMCs or a T cell subset sorted from them (not recorded which). The clonotype originates from an adult woman who had mild COVID-19 (a few samples of this study predate the infection). Cell type and time point are not known. The CDR3 region has the DNA TGTGCCAGCAGTACAAGGCAGGAGGCTTTCTTT. Amino acid sequence: CASSTRQEAFF.